The entry below describes one T cell receptor (beta chain). Its antigen is currently not known. Base qualities were left out, and no much larger clone turns up one base away. Whole blood was collected in K2EDTA tubes by collaborating institutions according to the institutions' own protocols. For TCRbeta analysis, collaborator samples were shipped as frozen whole blood, as isolated PBMCs, or as DNA extracted from either sample type. Via the germline V gene, CDR1 is MNHEY and CDR2 SVGEGT. The V end loses 2 bases and the J end loses 5 bases, and a stretch of 7 bases separates them. The CDR3 sequence holds 12 residues, the cysteine and phenylalanine included. Here the CDR3 DNA is all that survives: 36 bases in frame from base 1. TCRbeta CDR3 regions were amplified from genomic DNA by means of the immunoSEQ Assay, a bias-controlled multiplex PCR. The original methods were these. The number of nucleated cells in each sample was estimated from the amplification of reference gene primers within the assay. Sequence reads were collapsed and filtered to measure the absolute abundance of every unique TCRbeta CDR3 rearrangement. Productive Simpson clonality was computed per sample as the square root of Simpson's diversity index over productive rearrangements. TCRdb limited this immuneACCESS table to in-frame rearrangements with V and J called. A share of clones is missing; checked studies link under half to unresolved V genes, and the rest is unexplained. V, J and clone size were drawn from that table, and D and trimming were deduced from the DNA. The sample data list 40,000 to 50,000 clones, and about nine tenths of these were observed just once. The top ten clonotypes cover approximately 0.37% of the sample.

This record belongs to a study of blood T cell repertoires in COVID-19 (dated by TCRdb to the early 2020s). Broadly, across the study: Samples from collaborators originated in the United States, Italy and Spain and spanned both the acute and convalescent phases of COVID-19. The material from the prospective study consisted of cDNA or gDNA derived from T cells, B-cell-depleted T cells, or PBMCs. Deeply sampled blood TCRbeta repertoires from subjects exposed to, actively infected with, or recovered from COVID-19 were included in the dataset. The repertoires were released in a freely available public database meant as a resource for research on the immune response to SARS-CoV-2. The samples were drawn from the first 160 participants of the ongoing ImmuneRACE study and from 950 to 1,500 subjects provided by 6 global collaborators. Nearly every sample came with metadata listing a de-identified subject ID, COVID-19 status, age in years and sex. Where available, HLA class I and class II types were obtained from metadata supplied by the sample provider rather than from assay-based typing.

General study outcomes and caveats: The quantity of clinical and demographic metadata differed by source and by participant and was supplied without curation.

The sequence was obtained from a human donor in a cohort sampled during active COVID-19. The sequence joins TRBV6-2 or TRBV6-3 to TRBJ2-7, with a weak D call of TRBD2 (6 bases match). The sequenced sample was peripheral blood. Read as DNA, the sequence is TGTGCCAGCAGTTACGGGGGGAACGAGCAGTACTTC. Translation gives CASSYGGNEQYF.